The 32 T cell receptor beta chains below were found in one sample sequenced in a study of blood T cell repertoires in COVID-19. Data came from immunoSEQ multiplex PCR; TCRdb stores just in-frame clones and leaves some out. This table holds 150,000 to 200,000 clones, about four fifths found once. The specimen was peripheral blood. The source of these receptors is a woman at least 80 years old with acute or convalescent COVID-19.

The chain has TRBV15 and TRBJ2-2; 11 nucleotides match TRBD1. With 0 bases clipped from V and 6 bases from J, the junction kept 6 bases outside the gene matches. This CDR3 region has 17 residues. The germline V gene encodes CDR1 LNHNV and CDR2 YYDKDF (reference sequence). CDR3 protein: CATSRDIGTGGAGELFF. The CDR3 bases are TGTGCCACCAGCAGAGATATTGGGACAGGGGGGGCCGGGGAGCTGTTTTTT.

The chain carries TRBV30 and TRBJ1-2; TRBD1 matches 10 bases. The CDR3 runs to 12 residues. The V segment lost 3 bases and the J segment 7 bases; nucleotides outside the gene matches: 2. Germline V gene lookup returns CDR1 GTSNPN and CDR2 SVGIG (reference sequence). The DNA of the CDR3 is TGTGCCTGGAGGTGGACAGGGGGTGGCTACACCTTC. The encoded protein is CAWRWTGGGYTF.

J is TRBJ2-1 and V is TRBV7-2; TRBD1 aligns across 9 bases. Unmatched junction bases numbered 6, after V lost 8 bases and J lost 7 bases. The CDR3 is 13 amino acids. CDR1 and CDR2 (germline): SGHTA, FQGNSA. The DNA for the CDR3 is TGTGCCAGCCGGGACAGGGCGTCTAATGAGCAGTTCTTC. As protein: CASRDRASNEQFF.

In regard to this clone: In the same sample, other DNA sequences code for this CDR3. The chain is built from TRBV30 and TRBJ2-2; tentative D call: TRBD2 (5 bases). The V end was cut by 3 bases, the J end by 0 bases, with 5 bases between. Germline-derived CDR1 and CDR2 are GTSNPN and SVGIG (reference sequence). The CDR3 length is 13 residues. The CDR3 DNA is TGTGCCTGGAGCGGGGCGAACACCGGGGAGCTGTTTTTT. It translates to CAWSGANTGELFF.

The gene calls are TRBV21-1 and TRBJ1-6. TRBV21-1 is reported as a pseudogene. The CDR3 contains 17 residues. CDR3 sequence: CAISPPTNLSYNSPLHF. CDR3 sequence (DNA): TGTGCCATCTCACCGCCCACTAATCTCTCCTATAATTCACCCCTCCACTTT.

The rearrangement links TRBV27 to TRBJ2-1, with 8 bases that match TRBD1. Germline CDR1 and CDR2: MNHEY and SMNVEV (reference sequence). J lost 10 bases, V lost 3 bases, and 8 bases had no gene match. This CDR3 contains 14 residues. The CDR3 region is CASSFSQGAGEQFF. The CDR3 DNA reads as TGTGCCAGCAGTTTCAGTCAGGGGGCTGGGGAGCAGTTCTTC.

This rearrangement joins TRBV30 to TRBJ2-6; D is unclear. Trimming took 4 bases from V and 4 from J, leaving 14 bases between them. This CDR3 is 15 amino acids long. The germline gives CDR1 GTSNPN, CDR2 SVGIG (reference sequence). The CDR3 spells CAWTSIAVGANVLTF. Written as DNA, the CDR3 is TGTGCCTGGACATCTATAGCAGTGGGGGCCAACGTCCTGACTTTC. Together with reference TRBV30 and TRBJ2-6, the CDR3 gives the full variable domain: SQTIHQWPATLVQPVGSPLSLECTVEGTSNPNLYWYRQAAGRGLQLLFYSVGIGQISSEVPQNLSASRPQDRQFILSSKKLLLSDSGFYLCAWTSIAVGANVLTFGAGSRLTVL.

The chain recombines TRBV18 with TRBJ2-1; 9 nucleotides agree with TRBD2. Germline V gene sequence: CDR1 KGHSH, CDR2 LQKENI. Unmatched junction bases numbered 8, after V lost 5 bases and J lost 0 bases. The CDR3 spans 17 residues. In DNA form, the CDR3 reads TGTGCCAGCTCAAAGACTAGCGGTTCGAGCTCCTACAATGAGCAGTTCTTC. As protein: CASSKTSGSSSYNEQFF.

Written as DNA, the CDR3 is TGTGCCAGCAGTCGGGACAGGGGGCGGGATAGCAATCAGCCCCAGCATTTT. This sequence encodes CASSRDRGRDSNQPQHF. V and J are TRBV27 and TRBJ1-5; 12 bases align to TRBD1. The CDR3 runs 17 residues. CDR1 MNHEY and CDR2 SMNVEV come from the germline V gene (reference sequence). Trimming removed 5 bases from V and 0 bases from J; junction bases left unmatched: 5.

The V and J genes are TRBV3-1 (or the pseudogene TRBV3-2) and TRBJ2-7, with D possibly being TRBD2 (6 bases). The V end was cut by 2 bases, the J end by 6 bases, with 17 bases between. There are 15 residues in the CDR3. Germline values: CDR1 LGHDT, CDR2 YNNKEL (reference sequence). The CDR3: CASSQPGLPPLEQYF. The CDR3 coding sequence is TGTGCCAGCAGCCAACCGGGACTTCCGCCCCTCGAGCAGTACTTC.

This chain joins TRBV7-8 and TRBJ1-1, with D maybe TRBD1 (6 bases). The V end lost 2 bases, the J end lost 3 bases, and 16 bases lay between the germline ends. Germline lookup yields CDR1 SGHVS and CDR2 FQNEAQ. The CDR3 totals 16 residues. The CDR3 here is CASSLRGHRSYTEAFF. In DNA form, the CDR3 reads TGTGCCAGCAGCTTAAGGGGACATCGATCCTACACTGAAGCTTTCTTT. The complete variable domain, with remaining parts taken from reference TRBV7-8 and TRBJ1-1, reads GAGVSQSPRYKVAKRGQDVALRCDPISGHVSLFWYQQALGQGPEFLTYFQNEAQLDKSGLPSDRFFAERPEGSVSTLKIQRTQQEDSAVYLCASSLRGHRSYTEAFFGQGTRLTVV.

The chain couples TRBV7-8 to TRBJ2-7; D perhaps matches TRBD2 (8 bases). This CDR3 has 16 amino acids. Germline V gene lookup returns CDR1 SGHVS and CDR2 FQNEAQ. Trimming removed 3 bases from V and 2 bases from J, with 17 bases in between. CDR3 in amino acids: CASSFGGGQGAYEQYF. For the CDR3, the DNA is TGTGCCAGCAGCTTCGGGGGGGGCCAGGGGGCCTACGAGCAGTACTTC.

J is TRBJ2-5 and V is TRBV28, with 8 positions matching TRBD1. The CDR3 sequence is 15 residues long. V shed 5 bases, J shed 2 bases, and the junction held 7 bases outside the gene matches. The germline CDR1 and CDR2 sequences are MDHEN and SYDVKM. CDR3: CASSTNGQGQETQYF. For the CDR3, the DNA is TGTGCCAGCAGTACAAACGGACAGGGACAAGAGACCCAGTACTTC. The entire variable domain, with the rest obtained from reference TRBV28 and TRBJ2-5, is as follows: DVKVTQSSRYLVKRTGEKVFLECVQDMDHENMFWYRQDPGLGLRLIYFSYDVKMKEKGDIPEGYSVSREKKERFSLILESASTNQTSMYLCASSTNGQGQETQYFGPGTRLLVL.

The chain recombines TRBV12-3 or TRBV12-4 with TRBJ1-5, with D possibly matching TRBD1 (5 bases). Trimming cost V 5 bases and J 11 bases, with 16 bases left between them. CDR3 length: 13 amino acids. CDR3 nucleotides: TGTGCCAGCAGTACCTCTATGGGAGGGGCCCAGCATTTT. Translation gives CASSTSMGGAQHF.

J is TRBJ2-3 and V is TRBV3-1 (or the pseudogene TRBV3-2); no reliable D call. Germline-derived CDR1 and CDR2 are LGHDT and YNNKEL (reference sequence). The length of the CDR3 is 13 residues. Trimming cost V 4 bases and J 0 bases, with 5 bases left between them. CDR3 in DNA: TGTGCCAGCAGCCTACACAGCACAGATACGCAGTATTTT. Its translation is CASSLHSTDTQYF.

The chain uses TRBV12-3 or TRBV12-4 and TRBJ2-5, with 7 bases that match TRBD2. The V and J ends lost 3 bases and 3 bases, in that order; junction bases with no gene match: 1. This CDR3 region has 13 residues. CDR3 sequence reads: CASSFAGEETQYF. The CDR3 bases are TGTGCCAGCAGTTTCGCGGGGGAAGAGACCCAGTACTTC.

V and J are TRBV5-1 and TRBJ2-1, with D unclear. Trimming cost V 5 bases and J 3 bases, with 18 bases left between them. The CDR3 is made up of 16 amino acids. CDR1 is SGHRS, CDR2 YFSETQ, per germline. CDR3: CASRADRPSGYNEQFF. The CDR3 DNA is TGCGCCAGCAGGGCAGATCGGCCCTCGGGCTACAATGAGCAGTTCTTC.

The chain carries TRBV5-5 and TRBJ2-1; no clear D. The CDR3 extends over 12 amino acids. CDR1 SGHKS and CDR2 YYEKEE come from the germline V gene (reference sequence). The V gene lost 1 base and the J gene lost 6 bases, with 5 bases spanning the gap. The CDR3 bases are TGTGCCAGCAGCTTGTCCGGCAATGAGCAGTTCTTC. This gives the protein CASSLSGNEQFF.

A word on this clone: Other DNA sequences of this sample code for an identical CDR3. V and J are TRBV5-1 and TRBJ1-3; 11 bases are shared with TRBD1. The length of the CDR3 is 17 residues. In germline, CDR1 is SGHRS, CDR2 YFSETQ. Trimming removed 0 bases from V and 4 bases from J; junction bases left unmatched: 6. CDR3 in DNA: TGCGCCAGCAGCTTGGAGGGGACAGGGGGTACAGGAAACACCATATATTTT. Its protein is CASSLEGTGGTGNTIYF.

The chain joins TRBV2 to TRBJ1-6; 7 bases match TRBD1. The germline V gene encodes CDR1 SNHLY and CDR2 FYNNEI. The CDR3 runs 13 residues. V lost 6 bases and J lost 7; bases outside the gene matches: 3. The CDR3 sequence: CASRGQRNSPLHF. CDR3 coding DNA: TGTGCCAGCAGGGGACAGCGAAATTCACCCCTCCACTTT.

The chain links TRBV4-2 to TRBJ2-1, with 9 bases aligning to TRBD2. CDR3 size: 16 residues. V was pared by 3 bases and J by 3 bases, with 6 bases of the junction left unmatched. Looked up from germline, CDR1 is LGHNA and CDR2 is YNFKEQ. Written as DNA, the CDR3 is TGTGCCAGCAGCCATGTAAGCGGGGGGAACTACAATGAGCAGTTCTTC. Translating gives CASSHVSGGNYNEQFF.

This clone was detected only a few times. The V call is TRBV5-1, the J call TRBJ1-2, with 7 bases matching TRBD1. This CDR3 comprises 15 residues. CDR1 is SGHRS and CDR2 is YFSETQ in the germline V gene. After removal of 5 bases from V and 8 bases from J, the junction contained 15 bases not matched to a gene. The CDR3 sequence: CASSFGMGQTGGYTF. The CDR3 DNA sequence: TGCGCCAGCAGTTTTGGGATGGGACAGACGGGAGGCTACACCTTC.

This chain links TRBV9 with TRBJ2-7; TRBD2 might be the D (6 bases). Trimming cost V 3 bases and J 2 bases, with 12 bases left between them. This CDR3 region has 14 residues. Germline-derived CDR1 and CDR2 are SGDLS and YYNGEE. The DNA for the CDR3 is TGTGCCAGCAGCGCCGCGGGGAGGACCTACGAGCAGTACTTC. It specifies CASSAAGRTYEQYF.

The chain couples TRBV5-4 to TRBJ2-1; 7 bases agree with TRBD2. Germline V CDR1 and CDR2: SGHNT, YYREEE (reference sequence). The CDR3 extends over 14 amino acids. Trimming removed 4 bases from V and 5 bases from J; junction bases left unmatched: 6. The DNA for the CDR3 is TGTGCCAGCAGCGACGCCGGGACTAACAATGAGCAGTTCTTC. It specifies CASSDAGTNNEQFF.

The rearrangement joins TRBV21-1 to TRBJ1-2. TRBV21-1 has pseudogene status. The CDR3 has 17 residues. CDR3 in DNA: TGTGCCAGCAGCAAAGCGCGGCAGGACTATCCTAACTATGGCTACACCTTC. Its translation: CASSKARQDYPNYGYTF.

The chain uses TRBV7-2 and TRBJ2-7; the match to TRBD2 covers 10 bases. The CDR3 spans 15 residues. Germline trimming cut 1 base from V and 3 bases from J; bases unmatched to any gene: 3. In germline, CDR1 is SGHTA, CDR2 FQGNSA. The CDR3 bases are TGTGCCAGCAGCTTAGGACTAGCGGGCGTCTACGAGCAGTACTTC. This sequence encodes CASSLGLAGVYEQYF.

This clone was seen once. This chain joins TRBV10-3 and TRBJ1-2; D is perhaps TRBD1 (6 bases). V lost 3 bases to trimming and J lost 9 bases, with 11 bases between them. The CDR3 is 12 amino acids. Germline V gene data show CDR1 as ENHRY and CDR2 as SYGVKD. In nucleotides, the CDR3 is TGTGCCATCAGTGACAGGGGTCGAAGCTACACCTTC. It codes for CAISDRGRSYTF.

CDR3 protein: CASRPTWLVDEQFF. CDR3 sequence (DNA): TGTGCCAGCAGACCTACATGGCTAGTGGATGAGCAGTTCTTC. This chain joins TRBV7-8 and TRBJ2-1; D not certain. Trimming stripped 6 bases from V and 8 bases from J, with 17 bases between. Germline V CDR1 and CDR2: SGHVS, FQNEAQ. The CDR3 runs to 14 residues.

The genes are TRBV7-9 and TRBJ1-2; D unresolved. Trimming left V 4 bases short and J 6 bases short, with 6 bases between. The germline V gene encodes CDR1 SEHNR and CDR2 FQNEAQ (reference sequence). This CDR3 comprises 11 residues. This CDR3 reads CASSYSDGYTF. In DNA form, the CDR3 reads TGTGCCAGCAGCTACAGTGATGGCTACACCTTC.

This clone came up once. V gene TRBV4-3 combines with J gene TRBJ1-6, with 8 bases fitting TRBD1. Germline V gene data show CDR1 as LGHNA and CDR2 as YSLEER. V was pared by 0 bases and J by 10 bases, with 8 bases of the junction left unmatched. This CDR3 contains 16 residues. CDR3 residues: CASSQDWQGAKSPLHF. CDR3 sequence (DNA): TGCGCCAGCAGCCAAGATTGGCAGGGGGCGAAATCACCCCTCCACTTT.

In this sample, this clone turned up a few times. The chain links TRBV27 to TRBJ1-4; no reliable D call. Trimming left V 0 bases short and J 8 bases short, with 13 bases between. Per the germline V gene, CDR1 is MNHEY and CDR2 is SMNVEV (reference sequence). CDR3 length: 15 residues. The CDR3 region is CASSLSYEAREKLFF. The CDR3 DNA follows: TGTGCCAGCAGTTTATCTTACGAGGCTCGGGAAAAACTGTTTTTT.

The gene calls are TRBV19 and TRBJ1-5; 9 bases agree with TRBD1. The CDR3 runs to 15 residues. CDR1 and CDR2 (germline): LNHDA, SQIVND (reference sequence). J was trimmed by 5 bases and V by 8 bases; bases with no gene match: 10. The CDR3 DNA reads as TGTGCCAGTCAAATCTGGACAGGGGTGGATCAGCCCCAGCATTTT. This sequence encodes CASQIWTGVDQPQHF.